Listed here are 7 T cell receptor beta chains from one sample, sequenced in a study of read filtering for tumor transcriptome and immune sequencing. From 300 to 400 ng of RNA, a library with molecular barcoded alpha/delta and beta/gamma adaptors was made. Using its own MiXCR run on the reads, TCRdb lists one record per CDR3 protein. There are about 60,000 distinct CDR3 sequences in the sample; approximately 15% occur only once, and approximately 47% lies in the top ten. Sequencing input: a population of CD138-negative cells sorted from bone marrow. The receptor source for this set is a donor aged 40 or older with multiple myeloma.

This clonotype was detected many times. This sequence joins TRBV29-1 and TRBJ2-5, with D possibly matching TRBD1 (5 bases). V was pared by 6 bases and J by 3 bases, with 20 bases between. The CDR3 covers 15 residues. Germline V gene data show CDR1 as SQVTM and CDR2 as ANQGSEA. The CDR3 nucleotides read TGCAGCGTGGTGAACCTGTGGCAGGGCAAAGAGACCCAGTACTTC. Protein: CSVVNLWQGKETQYF.

The CDR3 reads CSAPPRGRPYNEQFF. The CDR3 DNA reads as TGCAGTGCTCCTCCTCGCGGGAGGCCCTACAATGAGCAGTTCTTC. This chain uses TRBV20-1 with TRBJ2-1; 8 positions match TRBD2. The CDR3 covers 15 residues. Germline CDR1 reads DFQATT; CDR2 reads SNEGSKA (reference sequence). The ends lost 5 bases at V and 2 bases at J; junction bases unmatched: 8.

This clonotype occurred many times. The CDR3 loop is CASRMTSGASYEQYF. The CDR3 DNA follows: TGTGCCAGCAGGATGACTAGCGGGGCCTCCTACGAGCAGTACTTC. The rearrangement joins TRBV2 to TRBJ2-7; 11 bases line up with TRBD2. V shed 6 bases, J shed 0 bases, and the junction held 4 bases outside the gene matches. CDR3 length equals 15 residues. Germline values: CDR1 SNHLY, CDR2 FYNNEI. Based on the CDR3 plus reference TRBV2 and TRBJ2-7, the full variable domain is EPEVTQTPSHQVTQMGQEVILRCVPISNHLYFYWYRQILGQKVEFLVSFYNNEISEKSEIFDDQFSVERPDGSNFTLKIRSTKLEDSAMYFCASRMTSGASYEQYFGPGTRLTVT.

In this sample, this clonotype turned up many times. The chain uses TRBV28 and TRBJ1-1; D perhaps matches TRBD1 (5 bases). CDR3 length equals 15 residues. Germline lookup yields CDR1 MDHEN and CDR2 SYDVKM. V gave up 5 bases and J gave up 5 bases, with 18 bases separating them. The CDR3 DNA follows: TGTGCCAGCAGTCCAACTAACGGGGCCGGAACTGAAGCTTTCTTT. Residues: CASSPTNGAGTEAFF. Complete variable domain (other parts from reference TRBV28 and TRBJ1-1): DVKVTQSSRYLVKRTGEKVFLECVQDMDHENMFWYRQDPGLGLRLIYFSYDVKMKEKGDIPEGYSVSREKKERFSLILESASTNQTSMYLCASSPTNGAGTEAFFGQGTRLTVV.

This clonotype was counted a few times. This may stem from a read error, because a much larger clone lies one nucleotide away. V and J are TRBV29-1 and TRBJ1-1; 8 bases agree with TRBD1. There are 14 residues in the CDR3. Germline V gives CDR1 SQVTM, CDR2 ANQGSEA. The J segment lost 3 bases and the V segment lost 4 bases, leaving 7 bases of the junction unmatched. CDR3 DNA sequence: TGCAGCGTTGTCTTGGGGACAGGTTACACTGAAGCTTTCTTT. Translating it yields CSVVLGTGYTEAFF.

This clonotype was seen at least ten times. The chain uses TRBV20-1 and TRBJ2-7; 7 nucleotides align to TRBD2. The CDR3 length is 16 residues. Per germline, CDR1 DFQATT and CDR2 SNEGSKA (reference sequence). V was clipped by 6 bases and J by 0 bases; unmatched bases: 14. The CDR3 DNA sequence: TGCAGTGCCATATCTAGCGGACCAAGCGCCTCCTACGAGCAGTACTTC. Encoded protein: CSAISSGPSASYEQYF.

Turning to this clonotype: A much larger clone differs by one base, so this may be a read error. The gene calls are TRBV29-1 and TRBJ2-2, with TRBD2 matching over 7 bases. This CDR3 has 11 residues. In germline, CDR1 is SQVTM, CDR2 ANQGSEA. CDR3 DNA: TGCAGCGCGGGGGGAGCCGGGGAGCCGTTTTTT. Protein sequence: CSAGGAGEPFF.